This is a list of T cell receptor beta chains from one sample in a study of blood T cell repertoires in COVID-19. Profiling relied on immunoSEQ multiplex PCR, and the TCRdb table lists in-frame clones only, not all of them. The table lists over 55,000 clones, roughly 87% of them singletons. Sequenced sample: peripheral blood. These receptors were collected from a woman over 75 with COVID-19, enrolled during active disease. Both conserved end residues are part of each CDR3. Each record gives: V gene, J gene, CDR3 protein.

V gene: TRBV11-3
J gene: TRBJ2-3
CDR3 protein: CASSLGGTDTQYF

V gene: TRBV6-5
J gene: TRBJ1-5
CDR3 protein: CASSTTGSGNQPQHF

V gene: TRBV2
J gene: TRBJ2-2
CDR3 protein: CASSFDRVNTGELFF

V gene: TRBV23-1
J gene: TRBJ1-2
CDR3 protein: CASSQPKTYRGIGYGYTF

V gene: TRBV7-9
J gene: TRBJ1-2
CDR3 protein: CASSGETGRFGYTF

V gene: TRBV2
J gene: TRBJ1-2
CDR3 protein: CASRDRVNYGYTF

V gene: TRBV2
J gene: TRBJ2-7
CDR3 protein: CASSERRGGYEQYF

V gene: TRBV5-1
J gene: TRBJ1-2
CDR3 protein: CASSLFEPRGLGYTF

V gene: TRBV6-1
J gene: TRBJ2-3
CDR3 protein: CASSERSGASGVGDTQYF

V gene: TRBV11-3
J gene: TRBJ2-1
CDR3 protein: CASSLGALAGGRPEQFF

V gene: TRBV5-6
J gene: TRBJ2-4
CDR3 protein: CASSLGRSKNIQYF

V gene: TRBV18
J gene: TRBJ2-5
CDR3 protein: CASSPIFSGGAWETQYF

V gene: TRBV5-6
J gene: TRBJ2-7
CDR3 protein: CASSHWRVADEQYF

V gene: TRBV19
J gene: TRBJ1-4
CDR3 protein: CASSTRQVSNEKLFF

V gene: TRBV6-5
J gene: TRBJ2-2
CDR3 protein: CASSSDRGRTGELFF

V gene: TRBV29-1
J gene: TRBJ2-7
CDR3 protein: CSVHTVGGGLRYEQYF

V gene: TRBV9
J gene: TRBJ1-2
CDR3 protein: CASSVGAGDGYTF

V gene: TRBV12-3/TRBV12-4
J gene: TRBJ1-2
CDR3 protein: CASSRQDIGYTF

V gene: TRBV7-2
J gene: TRBJ1-2
CDR3 protein: CASRGPGQELLYGYTF

V gene: TRBV15
J gene: TRBJ1-1
CDR3 protein: CATSESLNTEAFF

V gene: TRBV2
J gene: TRBJ2-3
CDR3 protein: CASSGPTSTDTQYF

V gene: TRBV2
J gene: TRBJ2-1
CDR3 protein: CASSGDRGLYNEQFF

V gene: TRBV11-2
J gene: TRBJ1-3
CDR3 protein: CASSLAPRADSGNTIYF

V gene: TRBV7-8
J gene: TRBJ2-3
CDR3 protein: CASSFSSGASTDTQYF

V gene: TRBV5-1
J gene: TRBJ2-5
CDR3 protein: CASSSNQETQYF

V gene: TRBV5-1
J gene: TRBJ1-2
CDR3 protein: CASSLDPGQSYGYTF

V gene: TRBV7-9
J gene: TRBJ1-2
CDR3 protein: CASRQGQGNYGYTF

V gene: TRBV6-1
J gene: TRBJ2-5
CDR3 protein: CASSEAGGWKTQYF

V gene: TRBV6-4
J gene: TRBJ1-6
CDR3 protein: CASSRGTGGNSPLHF

V gene: TRBV6-6
J gene: TRBJ1-1
CDR3 protein: CASSRGDTEAFF

V gene: TRBV6-5
J gene: TRBJ2-5
CDR3 protein: CASSYGGHGETQYF